This T cell receptor (beta chain) appears in the sequencing data of a study of blood T cells in healthy people across ages. This clonotype turned up a few times. What it binds is unknown. The authors ran a second PCR of roughly 7 to 11 cycles using a sample-barcoded 5' primer and a J-beta primer mix. TCRdb re-analysed the 5' RACE reads in MiXCR, keeping a single row per CDR3 protein. Among over a million distinct CDR3 sequences, approximately 43% were seen once, and the ten largest hold about 4.1%. Isolation recovered at least 7 million PBMCs from every sample. The CDR3 length is 17 residues. Germline-derived CDR1 and CDR2 are SGHTA and FQGTGA. Study results and caveats: Strongly correlated with naive T cell percentage was TCR beta diversity.

The gene calls are TRBV7-3 and TRBJ2-4; 11 bases map to TRBD2. The tail of the sequence fits TRBJ2-7 better, so the J call may be wrong. The sample taken for sequencing was blood. The receptor was isolated from a woman aged 18-35 years in good health. The CDR3 DNA sequence: TGTGCCAGCAGCTTGCGTTTTGGGACTAGCGGAGGAGGCGAGCAGTACTTC. Its translation is CASSLRFGTSGGGEQYF.